The rows below give T cell receptor beta chains drawn from one sample of a study of blood T cell repertoires in COVID-19. Method: immunoSEQ multiplex PCR; TCRdb's copy keeps in-frame clones and lacks some. Of roughly 200,000 clones in the sample, about 90% were seen once. Material: peripheral blood. These receptors came from a man aged 50 to 60 with acute or convalescent COVID-19. Each CDR3 is given with its conserved first and last residue. A D gene is named only where the DNA matches it firmly. Rows give clone size only sometimes, using once, few, many, or a class for an expanded clone.

d_call: TRBD1; j_call: TRBJ1-3; clone_size: .; v_call: TRBV5-5; cdr3_aa: CASSHLHRQGNGNTIYF; cdr3_nt: TGTGCCAGCAGCCACTTACACAGACAGGGGAATGGAAACACCATATATTTT
d_call: TRBD1; j_call: TRBJ2-6; clone_size: .; v_call: TRBV10-2; cdr3_aa: CASSVTGAGANVLTF; cdr3_nt: TGCGCCAGCAGTGTAACAGGGGCTGGGGCCAACGTCCTGACTTTC
d_call: .; j_call: TRBJ2-3; clone_size: .; v_call: TRBV10-2; cdr3_aa: CASSEVIYNTQYF; cdr3_nt: TGCGCCAGCAGTGAGGTGATCTATAATACGCAGTATTTT
d_call: TRBD1; j_call: TRBJ2-3; clone_size: .; v_call: TRBV9; cdr3_aa: CASSVAWDRSTDTQYF; cdr3_nt: TGTGCCAGCAGCGTAGCTTGGGACAGGAGCACAGATACGCAGTATTTT
d_call: .; j_call: TRBJ2-2; clone_size: .; v_call: TRBV3-1/TRBV3-2; cdr3_aa: CASSPGYVTGELFF; cdr3_nt: TGTGCCAGCAGCCCAGGTTACGTCACCGGGGAGCTGTTTTTT
d_call: .; j_call: TRBJ2-1; clone_size: .; v_call: TRBV5-1; cdr3_aa: CASRAGEGYNEQFF; cdr3_nt: TGCGCCAGCAGGGCAGGGGAAGGATACAATGAGCAGTTCTTC
d_call: .; j_call: TRBJ2-5; clone_size: .; v_call: TRBV2; cdr3_aa: CASREGGSGGAQYF; cdr3_nt: TGTGCCAGCAGGGAAGGGGGCTCCGGGGGGGCCCAGTACTTC
d_call: .; j_call: TRBJ2-5; clone_size: .; v_call: TRBV19; cdr3_aa: CASSRAQGETQYF; cdr3_nt: TGTGCCAGTAGCAGAGCTCAGGGAGAGACCCAGTACTTC
d_call: .; j_call: TRBJ1-5; clone_size: .; v_call: TRBV6-5; cdr3_aa: CATLPGTYSNQPQHF; cdr3_nt: TGTGCCACTTTACCGGGGACATATAGCAATCAGCCCCAGCATTTT
d_call: .; j_call: TRBJ1-6; clone_size: .; v_call: TRBV19; cdr3_aa: CASSMSGHQIALHF; cdr3_nt: TGTGCCAGTAGTATGAGTGGACACCAGATAGCCCTCCACTTT
d_call: .; j_call: TRBJ1-5; clone_size: .; v_call: TRBV6-6; cdr3_aa: CASRLDGSNQPQHF; cdr3_nt: TGTGCCAGCAGACTCGACGGGAGCAATCAGCCCCAGCATTTT
d_call: TRBD2; j_call: TRBJ2-1; clone_size: few; v_call: TRBV9; cdr3_aa: CASSVVPTTSGSLYEQFF; cdr3_nt: TGTGCCAGCAGCGTAGTCCCAACGACTAGCGGGAGTCTCTATGAGCAGTTCTTC
d_call: .; j_call: TRBJ1-1; clone_size: .; v_call: TRBV6-6; cdr3_aa: CASSYTGYGTEAFF; cdr3_nt: TGTGCCAGCAGTTACACAGGGTATGGGACTGAAGCTTTCTTT
d_call: .; j_call: TRBJ2-2; clone_size: .; v_call: TRBV6-6; cdr3_aa: CASSYAPGVGTGELFF; cdr3_nt: TGTGCCAGCAGTTACGCGCCGGGAGTGGGCACCGGGGAGCTGTTTTTT
d_call: .; j_call: TRBJ2-3; clone_size: .; v_call: TRBV5-4; cdr3_aa: CASSLAQQPDTQYF; cdr3_nt: TGTGCCAGCAGCTTGGCCCAACAGCCAGATACGCAGTATTTT
d_call: .; j_call: TRBJ2-3; clone_size: .; v_call: TRBV3-1/TRBV3-2; cdr3_aa: CASSSQGIADTQYF; cdr3_nt: TGTGCCAGCAGCTCCCAGGGTATTGCAGATACGCAGTATTTT
d_call: TRBD2; j_call: TRBJ2-5; clone_size: .; v_call: TRBV15; cdr3_aa: CATSGSPSGAKETQYF; cdr3_nt: TGTGCCACCAGCGGTAGTCCTAGCGGGGCGAAAGAGACCCAGTACTTC
d_call: TRBD1; j_call: TRBJ1-2; clone_size: .; v_call: TRBV9; cdr3_aa: CASSVTTGGGYTF; cdr3_nt: TGTGCCAGCAGCGTAACGACAGGGGGTGGCTACACCTTC
d_call: TRBD1; j_call: TRBJ2-2; clone_size: .; v_call: TRBV27; cdr3_aa: CASSLNSGQVNTGELFF; cdr3_nt: TGTGCCAGCAGTTTGAATTCGGGACAGGTGAACACCGGGGAGCTGTTTTTT
d_call: .; j_call: TRBJ2-1; clone_size: .; v_call: TRBV7-9; cdr3_aa: CASSSIYNEQFF; cdr3_nt: TGTGCCAGCAGCTCAATCTACAATGAGCAGTTCTTC
d_call: TRBD2; j_call: TRBJ2-3; clone_size: few; v_call: TRBV5-5; cdr3_aa: CASSERGGTDTQYF; cdr3_nt: TGTGCCAGCAGCGAGCGGGGGGGCACAGATACGCAGTATTTT
d_call: .; j_call: TRBJ1-6; clone_size: .; v_call: TRBV27; cdr3_aa: CASTKTAPISPLHF; cdr3_nt: TGTGCCAGCACCAAGACAGCTCCGATATCGCCCCTCCACTTT
d_call: TRBD1; j_call: TRBJ1-3; clone_size: .; v_call: TRBV28; cdr3_aa: CASSLGDSDSGNTIYF; cdr3_nt: TGTGCCAGCAGTTTAGGGGACAGTGACTCTGGAAACACCATATATTTT
d_call: TRBD1; j_call: TRBJ1-3; clone_size: once; v_call: TRBV27; cdr3_aa: CASRGTGSGNTIYF; cdr3_nt: TGTGCCAGCAGGGGGACAGGCTCTGGAAACACCATATATTTT
d_call: .; j_call: TRBJ1-1; clone_size: .; v_call: TRBV30; cdr3_aa: CAWSVRGGTEAFF; cdr3_nt: TGTGCCTGGAGTGTACGAGGGGGCACTGAAGCTTTCTTT
d_call: TRBD2; j_call: TRBJ2-5; clone_size: .; v_call: TRBV7-2; cdr3_aa: CASSLVGTSQQETQYF; cdr3_nt: TGTGCCAGCAGCTTAGTCGGGACTAGCCAACAAGAGACCCAGTACTTC
d_call: .; j_call: TRBJ2-2; clone_size: .; v_call: TRBV5-1; cdr3_aa: CASSLEGGNGELFF; cdr3_nt: TGCGCCAGCAGTCTGGAAGGGGGTAACGGGGAGCTGTTTTTT
d_call: TRBD2; j_call: TRBJ2-1; clone_size: .; v_call: TRBV5-1; cdr3_aa: CASSLEASGGYNEQFF; cdr3_nt: TGCGCCAGCAGCTTGGAGGCTAGCGGGGGTTACAATGAGCAGTTCTTC
d_call: .; j_call: TRBJ1-3; clone_size: once; v_call: TRBV30; cdr3_aa: CGLERSSGNTIYF; cdr3_nt: TGTGGCCTGGAAAGGAGCTCTGGAAACACCATATATTTT
d_call: .; j_call: TRBJ2-2; clone_size: .; v_call: TRBV5-1; cdr3_aa: CASALPGGRTGELFF; cdr3_nt: TGCGCCAGCGCTCTGCCCGGGGGTCGCACCGGGGAGCTGTTTTTT
d_call: TRBD2; j_call: TRBJ2-1; clone_size: .; v_call: TRBV5-1; cdr3_aa: CASSLVTSGSAEQFF; cdr3_nt: TGCGCCAGCAGCTTGGTAACTAGCGGGAGCGCTGAGCAGTTCTTC
d_call: TRBD1; j_call: TRBJ1-4; clone_size: .; v_call: TRBV5-1; cdr3_aa: CASSLETGGNEKLFF; cdr3_nt: TGCGCCAGCAGCTTGGAGACAGGGGGTAATGAAAAACTGTTTTTT
d_call: .; j_call: TRBJ1-5; clone_size: once; v_call: TRBV28; cdr3_aa: CASNLILTFSNQPQHF; cdr3_nt: TGTGCCAGTAATTTAATACTGACTTTTAGCAATCAGCCCCAGCATTTT
d_call: TRBD1; j_call: TRBJ2-5; clone_size: .; v_call: TRBV6-5; cdr3_aa: CASSSPGQGQETQYF; cdr3_nt: TGTGCCAGCAGCTCGCCGGGACAGGGGCAAGAGACCCAGTACTTC
d_call: .; j_call: TRBJ2-2; clone_size: .; v_call: TRBV7-2; cdr3_aa: CASSLIREGGELFF; cdr3_nt: TGTGCCAGCAGCTTAATCAGGGAAGGCGGGGAGCTGTTTTTT
d_call: .; j_call: TRBJ2-3; clone_size: .; v_call: TRBV27; cdr3_aa: CASTLGGLGTDTQYF; cdr3_nt: TGTGCCAGCACGTTGGGGGGTCTGGGCACAGATACGCAGTATTTT
d_call: .; j_call: TRBJ1-2; clone_size: .; v_call: TRBV28; cdr3_aa: CASSITGNDYGYTF; cdr3_nt: TGTGCCAGCAGTATAACAGGGAACGACTATGGCTACACCTTC
d_call: TRBD1; j_call: TRBJ1-2; clone_size: .; v_call: TRBV28; cdr3_aa: CASRGQGGTYGYTF; cdr3_nt: TGTGCCAGCAGAGGACAGGGGGGAACCTATGGCTACACCTTC
d_call: .; j_call: TRBJ2-1; clone_size: .; v_call: TRBV4-1; cdr3_aa: CASSDGQYNEQFF; cdr3_nt: TGCGCCAGCAGCGATGGGCAATACAATGAGCAGTTCTTC
d_call: .; j_call: TRBJ1-6; clone_size: .; v_call: TRBV9; cdr3_aa: CASSVGEGIVSPLHF; cdr3_nt: TGTGCCAGCAGCGTAGGCGAGGGAATAGTTTCACCCCTCCACTTT
d_call: TRBD1; j_call: TRBJ1-1; clone_size: .; v_call: TRBV7-3; cdr3_aa: CASSSDRVNTEAFF; cdr3_nt: TGTGCCAGCAGCTCCGACAGGGTTAACACTGAAGCTTTCTTT
d_call: .; j_call: TRBJ1-1; clone_size: .; v_call: TRBV11-3; cdr3_aa: CAPLRAGGLAFF; cdr3_nt: TGTGCCCCCCTGCGGGCCGGCGGTTTGGCTTTCTTT
d_call: .; j_call: TRBJ1-1; clone_size: .; v_call: TRBV19; cdr3_aa: CASRRGTEAFF; cdr3_nt: TGTGCCAGTAGGAGGGGGACCGAAGCTTTCTTT